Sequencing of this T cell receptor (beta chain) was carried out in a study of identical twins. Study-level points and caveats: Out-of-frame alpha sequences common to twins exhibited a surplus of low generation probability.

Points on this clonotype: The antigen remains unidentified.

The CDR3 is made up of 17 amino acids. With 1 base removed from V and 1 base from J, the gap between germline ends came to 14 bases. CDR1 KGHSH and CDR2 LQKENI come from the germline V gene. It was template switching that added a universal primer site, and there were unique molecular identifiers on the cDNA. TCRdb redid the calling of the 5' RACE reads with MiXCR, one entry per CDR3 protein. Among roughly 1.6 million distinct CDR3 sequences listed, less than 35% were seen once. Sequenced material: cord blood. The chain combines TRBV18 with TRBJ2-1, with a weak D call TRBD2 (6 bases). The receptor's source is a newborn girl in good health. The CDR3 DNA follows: TGTGCCAGCTCACCACTTTGGGGGAGGCCTTCCTACAATGAGCAGTTCTTC. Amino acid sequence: CASSPLWGRPSYNEQFF.